This TCR beta chain comes out of a study of identical twins. Study conclusions and caveats: Carriage of fewer insertions was seen in abundant cord blood beta clonotypes, whereas memory repertoires showed none.

TCRdb re-analysed the 5' RACE reads in MiXCR, keeping a single row per CDR3 protein. The table records around 670,000 distinct CDR3 sequences, roughly 6.2% of them present only once. Comments on this clonotype: The antigen is unknown.

Every donor was a healthy Caucasian. Input material: naive T cells sorted from blood. The sequence was collected from a man aged 18 to 29 in good health.

As DNA, the CDR3 is TGCGCCAGCAGCTCAGATGGGGGGCGCAGAGCTTTCTTT. Protein sequence: CASSSDGGRRAFF. The chain is built from TRBV5-1 and TRBJ1-1; maybe TRBD1 (6 bases). Germline V CDR1 and CDR2: SGHRS, YFSETQ. Trimming shortened V by 3 bases and J by 10 bases, and 16 bases separated the two germline ends. This CDR3 is built from 13 residues. The variable domain in full, with the rest retrieved from reference TRBV5-1 and TRBJ1-1, is KAGVTQTPRYLIKTRGQQVTLSCSPISGHRSVSWYQQTPGQGLQFLFEYFSETQRNKGNFPGRFSGRQFSNSRSEMNVSTLELGDSALYLCASSSDGGRRAFFGQGTRLTVV.